This TCR beta chain was identified in a study of blood T cell repertoires in COVID-19. This clone was detected only once. Sequencing was performed with immunoSEQ multiplex PCR; in TCRdb, only in-frame clones are kept and a portion is missing. The table shows some 260,000 clones, with roughly 80% occurring only once. The germline V gene has CDR1 SGDLS and CDR2 YYNGEE. The length of the CDR3 is 16 residues. The ends were cut back, 0 bases at V and 0 bases at J, with 11 bases in the middle. Sequencing input: PBMCs or T cells enriched from blood (not recorded which). This receptor was obtained from a man aged 25 to 45 with acute COVID-19. The chain couples TRBV9 to TRBJ2-3; D is ambiguous. The CDR3 DNA reads TGTGCCAGCAGCGTAGAAATGTGGCTCAGCACAGATACGCAGTATTTT. Encoded protein: CASSVEMWLSTDTQYF.